This T cell receptor beta chain originates from a study of blood T cell repertoires in COVID-19. On the study more broadly: Spain, Italy and the United States supplied samples that represented acute and convalescent COVID-19. PBMCs, B-cell-depleted T cells, or T cells were the source of the cDNA or gDNA that made up the material.

Authors' processing steps: From reference gene primer amplification, estimates of nucleated cell counts were derived. Sequencing was performed with immunoSEQ multiplex PCR; in TCRdb, only in-frame clones are kept and a portion is missing. V and J calls plus clone size are reproduced from that table; the DNA served to infer D and trimming. The sample yields some 260,000 clones, 70% to 90% seen once. V was shortened by 0 bases and J by 4 bases, with 10 bases between the two germline ends. Germline CDR1 is SGHAT and CDR2 is FQNNGV. This CDR3 contains 15 residues. This TCR came from a woman aged 30 to 39 with acute or convalescent COVID-19. The V gene is TRBV11-2, the J gene TRBJ2-4, with D perhaps matching TRBD1 (6 bases). Sequencing was carried out using peripheral blood. The CDR3 coding sequence is TGTGCCAGCAGCTTAGATGGACAGATAAAAAACATTCAGTACTTC. Encoded protein: CASSLDGQIKNIQYF. The entire variable domain, with the rest obtained from reference TRBV11-2 and TRBJ2-4, is as follows: EAGVAQSPRYKIIEKRQSVAFWCNPISGHATLYWYQQILGQGPKLLIQFQNNGVVDDSQLPKDRFSAERLKGVDSTLKIQPAKLEDSAVYLCASSLDGQIKNIQYFGAGTRLSVL.